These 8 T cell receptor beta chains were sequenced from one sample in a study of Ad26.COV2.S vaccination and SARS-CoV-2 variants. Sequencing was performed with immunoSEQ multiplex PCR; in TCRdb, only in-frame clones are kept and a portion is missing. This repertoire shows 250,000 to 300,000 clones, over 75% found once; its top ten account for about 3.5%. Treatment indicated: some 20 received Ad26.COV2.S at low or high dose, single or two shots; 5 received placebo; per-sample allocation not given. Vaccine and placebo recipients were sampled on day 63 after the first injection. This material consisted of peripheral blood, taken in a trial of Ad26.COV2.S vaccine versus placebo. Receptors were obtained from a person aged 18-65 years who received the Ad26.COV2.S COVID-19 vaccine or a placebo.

CDR3 sequence (DNA): TGTGCCAGCAGCCAAACCCCTCGACAGGGATCCTCCACTGAAGCTTTCTTT. Residues: CASSQTPRQGSSTEAFF. The V gene is TRBV4-2, the J gene TRBJ1-1; TRBD1 matches at 7 bases. Per the germline V gene, CDR1 is LGHNA and CDR2 is YNFKEQ. V shed 2 bases and J 4 bases; nucleotides not matched to a gene: 13. This CDR3 contains 17 residues.

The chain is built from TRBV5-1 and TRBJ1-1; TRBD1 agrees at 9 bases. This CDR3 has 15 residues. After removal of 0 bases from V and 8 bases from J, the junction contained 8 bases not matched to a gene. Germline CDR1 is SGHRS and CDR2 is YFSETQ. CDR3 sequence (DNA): TGCGCCAGCAGCTTGGAGGGACAGGGAGGTAACGAAGCTTTCTTT. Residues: CASSLEGQGGNEAFF.

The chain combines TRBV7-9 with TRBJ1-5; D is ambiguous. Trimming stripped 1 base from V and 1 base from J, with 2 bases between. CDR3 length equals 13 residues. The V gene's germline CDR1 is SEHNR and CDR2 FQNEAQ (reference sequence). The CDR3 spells CASSLDSNQPQHF. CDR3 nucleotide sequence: TGTGCCAGCAGCTTAGACAGCAATCAGCCCCAGCATTTT.

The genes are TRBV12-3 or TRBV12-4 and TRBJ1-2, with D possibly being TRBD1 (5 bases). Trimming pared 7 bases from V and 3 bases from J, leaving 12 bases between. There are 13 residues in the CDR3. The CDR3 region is CASTAQDYYGYTF. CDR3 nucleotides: TGTGCCAGCACCGCACAGGACTACTATGGCTACACCTTC.

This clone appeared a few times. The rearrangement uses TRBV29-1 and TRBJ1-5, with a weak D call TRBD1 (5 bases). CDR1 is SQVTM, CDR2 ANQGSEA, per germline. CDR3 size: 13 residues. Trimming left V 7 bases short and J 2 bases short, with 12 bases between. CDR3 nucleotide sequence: TGCAGCGCCCTGGGGGTAGGCAATCAGCCCCAGCATTTT. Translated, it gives CSALGVGNQPQHF.

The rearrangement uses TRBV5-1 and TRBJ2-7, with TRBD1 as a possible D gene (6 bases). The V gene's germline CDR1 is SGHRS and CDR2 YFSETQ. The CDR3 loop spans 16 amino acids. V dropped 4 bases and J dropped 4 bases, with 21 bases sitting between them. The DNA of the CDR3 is TGCGCCAGCAGCCCCGGCCAGGGGATCAGTCTATACGAGCAGTACTTC. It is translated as CASSPGQGISLYEQYF.

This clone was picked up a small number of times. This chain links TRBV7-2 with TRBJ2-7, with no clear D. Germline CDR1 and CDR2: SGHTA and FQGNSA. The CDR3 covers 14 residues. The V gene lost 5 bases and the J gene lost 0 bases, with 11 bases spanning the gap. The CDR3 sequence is CASSPRYDSYEQYF. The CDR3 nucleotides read TGTGCCAGCAGCCCCCGTTATGACTCCTACGAGCAGTACTTC. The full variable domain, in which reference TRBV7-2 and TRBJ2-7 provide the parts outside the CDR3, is GAGVSQSPSNKVTEKGKDVELRCDPISGHTALYWYRQSLGQGLEFLIYFQGNSAPDKSGLPSDRFSAERTGGSVSTLTIQRTQQEDSAVYLCASSPRYDSYEQYFGPGTRLTVT.

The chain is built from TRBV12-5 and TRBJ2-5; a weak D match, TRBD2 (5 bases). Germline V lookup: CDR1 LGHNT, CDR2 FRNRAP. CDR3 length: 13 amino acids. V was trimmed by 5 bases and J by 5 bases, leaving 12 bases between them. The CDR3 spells CASGPGRGETQYF. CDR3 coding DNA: TGTGCTAGTGGTCCGGGCCGCGGGGAGACCCAGTACTTC.